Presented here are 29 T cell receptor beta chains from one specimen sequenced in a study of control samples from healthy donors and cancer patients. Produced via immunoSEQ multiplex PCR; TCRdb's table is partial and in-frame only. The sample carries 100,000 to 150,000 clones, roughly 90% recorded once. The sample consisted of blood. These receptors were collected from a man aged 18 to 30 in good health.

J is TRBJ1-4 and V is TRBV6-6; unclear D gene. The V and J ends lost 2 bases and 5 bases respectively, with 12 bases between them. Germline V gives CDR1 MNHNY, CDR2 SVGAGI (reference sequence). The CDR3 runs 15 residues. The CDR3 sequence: CASSYPLDSNEKLFF. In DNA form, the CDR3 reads TGTGCCAGCAGTTACCCGTTGGACTCAAATGAAAAACTGTTTTTT.

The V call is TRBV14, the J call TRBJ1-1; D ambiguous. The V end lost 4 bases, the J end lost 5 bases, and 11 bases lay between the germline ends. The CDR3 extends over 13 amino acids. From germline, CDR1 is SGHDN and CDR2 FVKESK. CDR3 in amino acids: CASSLFVETEAFF. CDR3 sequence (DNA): TGTGCCAGCAGCCTCTTCGTAGAGACTGAAGCTTTCTTT.

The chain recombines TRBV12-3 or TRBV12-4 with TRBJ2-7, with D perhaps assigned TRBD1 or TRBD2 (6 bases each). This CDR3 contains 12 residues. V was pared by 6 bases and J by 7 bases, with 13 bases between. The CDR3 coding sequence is TGTGCCAGCAGGGTGGGGGGCTTGGAGCAGTACTTC. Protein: CASRVGGLEQYF.

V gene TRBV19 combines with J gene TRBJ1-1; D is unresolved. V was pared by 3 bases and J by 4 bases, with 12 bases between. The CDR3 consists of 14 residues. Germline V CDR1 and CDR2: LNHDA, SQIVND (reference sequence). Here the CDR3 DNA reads TGTGCCAGTAGTATGTGGGCCTTGGGCACTGAAGCTTTCTTT. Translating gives CASSMWALGTEAFF.

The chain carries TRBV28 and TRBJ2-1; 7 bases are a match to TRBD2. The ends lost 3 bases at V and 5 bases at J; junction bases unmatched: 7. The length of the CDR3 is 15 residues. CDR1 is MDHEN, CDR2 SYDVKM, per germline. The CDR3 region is CASSFIAGVDNEQFF. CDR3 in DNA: TGTGCCAGCAGTTTTATTGCGGGAGTCGACAATGAGCAGTTCTTC. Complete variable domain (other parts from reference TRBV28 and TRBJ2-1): DVKVTQSSRYLVKRTGEKVFLECVQDMDHENMFWYRQDPGLGLRLIYFSYDVKMKEKGDIPEGYSVSREKKERFSLILESASTNQTSMYLCASSFIAGVDNEQFFGPGTRLTVL.

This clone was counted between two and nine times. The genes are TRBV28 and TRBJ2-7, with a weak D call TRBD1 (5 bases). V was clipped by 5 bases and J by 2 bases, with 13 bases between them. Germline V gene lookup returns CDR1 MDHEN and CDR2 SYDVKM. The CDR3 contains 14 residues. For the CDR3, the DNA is TGTGCCAGCAGTCGTGGAAGACAGCCCTACGAGCAGTACTTC. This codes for CASSRGRQPYEQYF.

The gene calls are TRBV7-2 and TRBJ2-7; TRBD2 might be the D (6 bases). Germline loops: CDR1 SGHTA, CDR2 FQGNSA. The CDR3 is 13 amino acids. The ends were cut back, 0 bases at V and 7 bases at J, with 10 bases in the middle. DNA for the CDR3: TGTGCCAGCAGCTTAGCGGCAGGGAGGGAGCAGTACTTC. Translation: CASSLAAGREQYF.

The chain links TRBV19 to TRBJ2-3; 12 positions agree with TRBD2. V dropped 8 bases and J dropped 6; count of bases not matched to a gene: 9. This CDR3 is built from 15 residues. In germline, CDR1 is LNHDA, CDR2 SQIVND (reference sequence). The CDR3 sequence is CASRRLAGVVDTQYF. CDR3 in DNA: TGTGCCAGTCGACGACTAGCGGGAGTGGTTGATACGCAGTATTTT.

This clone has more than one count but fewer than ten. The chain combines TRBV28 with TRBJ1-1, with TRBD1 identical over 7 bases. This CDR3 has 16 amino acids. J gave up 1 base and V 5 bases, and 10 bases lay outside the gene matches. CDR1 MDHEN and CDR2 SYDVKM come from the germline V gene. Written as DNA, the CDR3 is TGTGCCAGCAGTCCGCAAAGGGGGCTCGAGAACACTGAAGCTTTCTTT. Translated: CASSPQRGLENTEAFF.

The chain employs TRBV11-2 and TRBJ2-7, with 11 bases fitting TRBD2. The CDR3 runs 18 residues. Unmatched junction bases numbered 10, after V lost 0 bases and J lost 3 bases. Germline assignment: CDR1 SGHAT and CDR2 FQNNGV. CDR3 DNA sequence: TGTGCCAGCAGCTTAGATCAAGTCGCTAGCGGGAGGAACTACGAGCAGTACTTC. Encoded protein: CASSLDQVASGRNYEQYF.

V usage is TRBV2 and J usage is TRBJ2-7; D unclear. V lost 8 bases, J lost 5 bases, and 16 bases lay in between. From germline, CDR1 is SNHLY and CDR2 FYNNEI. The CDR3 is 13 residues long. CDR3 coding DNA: TGTGCCAGCCTGGTGGGTCAGACCCACGAGCAGTACTTC. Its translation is CASLVGQTHEQYF.

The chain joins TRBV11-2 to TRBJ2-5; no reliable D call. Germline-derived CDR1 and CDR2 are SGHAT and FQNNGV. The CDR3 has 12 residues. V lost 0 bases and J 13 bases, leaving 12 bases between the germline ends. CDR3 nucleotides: TGTGCCAGCAGCTTAGATAGAATAGAAAGGTACTTC. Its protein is CASSLDRIERYF. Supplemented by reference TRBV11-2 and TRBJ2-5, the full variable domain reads EAGVAQSPRYKIIEKRQSVAFWCNPISGHATLYWYQQILGQGPKLLIQFQNNGVVDDSQLPKDRFSAERLKGVDSTLKIQPAKLEDSAVYLCASSLDRIERYFGPGTRLLVL.

The CDR3 bases are TGTGCCAGCAGTACCCAGGAGAAGACTGAAGCTTTCTTT. The encoded protein is CASSTQEKTEAFF. The chain is built from TRBV6-5 and TRBJ1-1; no clear D. CDR1 is MNHEY, CDR2 SVGAGI, per germline. This CDR3 spans 13 amino acids. V was shortened by 5 bases and J by 5 bases, with 12 bases between the two germline ends.

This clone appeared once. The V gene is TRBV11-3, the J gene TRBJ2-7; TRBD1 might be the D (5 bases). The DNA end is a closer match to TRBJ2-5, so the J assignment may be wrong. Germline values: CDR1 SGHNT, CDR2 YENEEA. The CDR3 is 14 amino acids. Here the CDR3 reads CASSLEGVQETQYF. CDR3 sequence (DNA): TGTGCCAGCAGCTTAGAAGGGGTCCAAGAGACCCAGTACTTC.

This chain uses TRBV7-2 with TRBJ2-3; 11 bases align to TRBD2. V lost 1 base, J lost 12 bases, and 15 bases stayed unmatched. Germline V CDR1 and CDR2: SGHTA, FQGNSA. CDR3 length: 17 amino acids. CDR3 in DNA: TGTGCCAGCAGCTTAGGGGGGCTAGCGGGAGGTCTGAGTCACCAGTATTTT. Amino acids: CASSLGGLAGGLSHQYF.

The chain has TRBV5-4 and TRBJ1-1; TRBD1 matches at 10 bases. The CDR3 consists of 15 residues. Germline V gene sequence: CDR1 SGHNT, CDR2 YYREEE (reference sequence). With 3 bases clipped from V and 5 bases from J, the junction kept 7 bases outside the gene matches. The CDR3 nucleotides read TGTGCCAGCAGCTCCAAGACAGGGGGCAAGACTGAAGCTTTCTTT. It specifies CASSSKTGGKTEAFF.

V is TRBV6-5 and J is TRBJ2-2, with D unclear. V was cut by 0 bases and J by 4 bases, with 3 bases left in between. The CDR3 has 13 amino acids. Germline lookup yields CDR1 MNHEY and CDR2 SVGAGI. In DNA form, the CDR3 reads TGTGCCAGCAGTTACTCCAGCACCGGGGAGCTGTTTTTT. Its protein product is CASSYSSTGELFF.

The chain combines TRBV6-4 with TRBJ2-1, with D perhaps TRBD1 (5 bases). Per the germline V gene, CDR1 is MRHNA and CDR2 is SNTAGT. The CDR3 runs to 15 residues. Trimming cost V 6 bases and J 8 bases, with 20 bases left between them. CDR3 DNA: TGTGCCAGCAGGGCGACGGGCCAGGGTGGGCATGAGCAGTTCTTC. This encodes CASRATGQGGHEQFF.

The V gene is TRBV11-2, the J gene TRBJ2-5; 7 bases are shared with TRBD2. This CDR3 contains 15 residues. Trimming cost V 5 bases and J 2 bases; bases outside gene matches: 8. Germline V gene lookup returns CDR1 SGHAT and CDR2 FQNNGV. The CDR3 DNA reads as TGTGCCAGCAGCCCCCGGCGGGGACTACAAGAGACCCAGTACTTC. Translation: CASSPRRGLQETQYF.

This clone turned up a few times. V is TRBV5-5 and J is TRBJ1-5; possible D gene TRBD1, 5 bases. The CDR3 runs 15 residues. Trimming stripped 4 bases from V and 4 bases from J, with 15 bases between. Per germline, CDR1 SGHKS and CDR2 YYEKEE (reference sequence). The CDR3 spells CASSTVTVANQPQHF. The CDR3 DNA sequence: TGTGCCAGCAGCACGGTGACAGTCGCAAATCAGCCCCAGCATTTT.

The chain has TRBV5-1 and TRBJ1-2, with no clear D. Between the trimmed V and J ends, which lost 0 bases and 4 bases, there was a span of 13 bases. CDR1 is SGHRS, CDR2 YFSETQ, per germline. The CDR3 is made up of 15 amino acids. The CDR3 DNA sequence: TGCGCCAGCAGCTTGGATTTATCCGGGTTCTATGGCTACACCTTC. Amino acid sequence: CASSLDLSGFYGYTF.

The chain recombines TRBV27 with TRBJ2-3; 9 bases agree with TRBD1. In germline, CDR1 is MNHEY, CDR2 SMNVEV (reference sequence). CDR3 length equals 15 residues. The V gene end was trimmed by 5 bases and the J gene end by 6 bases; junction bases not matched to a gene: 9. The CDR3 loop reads CASSRGTGFGDTQYF. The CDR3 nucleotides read TGTGCCAGCAGTCGCGGGACAGGGTTCGGGGATACGCAGTATTTT.

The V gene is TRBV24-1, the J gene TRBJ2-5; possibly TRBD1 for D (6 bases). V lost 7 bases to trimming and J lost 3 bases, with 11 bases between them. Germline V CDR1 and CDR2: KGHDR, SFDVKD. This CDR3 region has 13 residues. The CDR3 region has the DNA TGTGCCACCAGGTCAGGGGTTGAAGAGACCCAGTACTTC. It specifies CATRSGVEETQYF.

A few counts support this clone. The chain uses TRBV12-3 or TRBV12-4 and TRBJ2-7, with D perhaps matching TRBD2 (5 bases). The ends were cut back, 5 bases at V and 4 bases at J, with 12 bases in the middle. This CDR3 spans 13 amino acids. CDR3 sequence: CASSKTTPYEQYF. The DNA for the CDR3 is TGTGCCAGCAGTAAGACTACGCCTTACGAGCAGTACTTC.

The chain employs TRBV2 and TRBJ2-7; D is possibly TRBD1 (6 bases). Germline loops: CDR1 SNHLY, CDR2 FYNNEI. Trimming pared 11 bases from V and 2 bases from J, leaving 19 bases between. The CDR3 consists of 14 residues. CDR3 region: CAGASEQGPYEQYF. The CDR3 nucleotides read TGTGCCGGGGCTAGTGAGCAGGGGCCCTACGAGCAGTACTTC.

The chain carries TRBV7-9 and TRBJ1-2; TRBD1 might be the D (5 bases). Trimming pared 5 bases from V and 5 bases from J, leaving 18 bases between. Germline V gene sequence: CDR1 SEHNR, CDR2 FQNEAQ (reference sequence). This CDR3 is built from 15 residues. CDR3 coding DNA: TGTGCCAGCAGCCCCGGGGGAGGGAGGGTTTATGGCTACACCTTC. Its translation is CASSPGGGRVYGYTF.

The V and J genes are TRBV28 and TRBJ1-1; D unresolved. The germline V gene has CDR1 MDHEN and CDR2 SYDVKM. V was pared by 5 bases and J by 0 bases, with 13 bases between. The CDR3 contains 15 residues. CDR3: CASSLRSGLNTEAFF. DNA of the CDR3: TGTGCCAGCAGTCTAAGATCAGGACTGAACACTGAAGCTTTCTTT.

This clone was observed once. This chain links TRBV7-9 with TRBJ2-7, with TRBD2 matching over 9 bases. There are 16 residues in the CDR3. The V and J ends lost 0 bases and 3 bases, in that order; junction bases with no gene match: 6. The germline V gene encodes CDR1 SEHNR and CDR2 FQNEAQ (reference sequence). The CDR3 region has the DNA TGTGCCAGCAGCTTAGCGGGGGTAGCGGGAGTCTACGAGCAGTACTTC. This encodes CASSLAGVAGVYEQYF.

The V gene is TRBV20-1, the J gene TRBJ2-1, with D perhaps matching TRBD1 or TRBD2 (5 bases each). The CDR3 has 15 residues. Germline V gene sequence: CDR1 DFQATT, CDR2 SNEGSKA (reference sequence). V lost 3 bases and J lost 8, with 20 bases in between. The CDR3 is CSASLWGIAADEQFF. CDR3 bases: TGCAGTGCTAGTCTATGGGGGATCGCGGCCGATGAGCAGTTCTTC.